This T cell receptor beta chain emerged from a study of blood T cells in healthy people across ages. The study's findings and limits: Getting older went along with TCR beta diversity per million T cells dropping roughly linearly.

The germline V gene has CDR1 MNHEY and CDR2 SVGEGT. This CDR3 has 16 residues. V lost 0 bases and J lost 1, with 10 bases in between. Peripheral blood, roughly 9.1 milliliters per donor, was collected. Sample-barcoded 5' priming and a J-beta primer mix drove a second PCR of about 7 to 12 cycles. Every cDNA was tagged by a template-switch adaptor with 12 random nucleotides. CDR3-containing paired-end reads numbering at least 2.5 million came from each sample. TCRdb passed the 5' RACE reads through MiXCR, listing each CDR3 protein once. This table has fewer than 2,000,000 distinct CDR3 sequences, approximately 40% appearing once. The table lists this clonotype with a few counts. Antigen unknown.

Sequenced sample: blood. This TCR derives from a human donor in good health. The rearrangement links TRBV6-2 or TRBV6-3 to TRBJ2-1; no definite D call. In DNA, the CDR3 is TGTGCCAGCAGTTACTCTTCGACTCCGTCCTACAATGAGCAGTTCTTC. Amino acids: CASSYSSTPSYNEQFF.